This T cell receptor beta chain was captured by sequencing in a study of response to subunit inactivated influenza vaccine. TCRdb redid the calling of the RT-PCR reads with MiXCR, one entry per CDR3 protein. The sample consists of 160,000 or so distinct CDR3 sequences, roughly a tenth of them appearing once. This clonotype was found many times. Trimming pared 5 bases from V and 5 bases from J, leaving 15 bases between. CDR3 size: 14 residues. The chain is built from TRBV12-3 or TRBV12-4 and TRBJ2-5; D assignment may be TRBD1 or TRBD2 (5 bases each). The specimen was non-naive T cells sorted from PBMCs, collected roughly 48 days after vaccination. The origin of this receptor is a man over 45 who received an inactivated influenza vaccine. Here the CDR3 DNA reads TGTGCCAGCAGTGGGTTCGGGGCGCGGGAGACCCAGTACTTC. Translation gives CASSGFGARETQYF.